A selection of T cell receptor beta chains follows, all from one sample in a study of blood T cell repertoires in COVID-19. Using immunoSEQ multiplex PCR, the repertoire was profiled, and TCRdb retains in-frame clones only, with some absent. Of around 300,000 clones in the sample, about 80% are singletons; the top ten hold 7.5% to 10%. Sequenced material: peripheral blood. These receptors all come from a woman aged 45-59 years who had recovered from COVID-19. Each CDR3 is given with its conserved first and last residue. D genes are given only for firm matches. Not every row has a clone size; where given, it reads once, few, many or a size class.

D	size	V	J	DNA	CDR3
.	few	TRBV25-1	TRBJ1-2	TGTGCCAGCAGTTACAGTAACTATGGCTACACCTTC	CASSYSNYGYTF
.	.	TRBV18	TRBJ1-4	TGTGCCAGCTCACCACCGGGCAAGCCAAAACTGTTTTTT	CASSPPGKPKLFF
.	.	TRBV30	TRBJ1-6	TGTGCCTGGAGTGTAGATGCCAGAAGCTCCTATAATTCACCCCTCCACTTT	CAWSVDARSSYNSPLHF
.	.	TRBV9	TRBJ1-6	TGTGCCAGCAGCGGCACCACAGGGATCCTGGGCTCCTATAATTCACCCCTCCACTTT	CASSGTTGILGSYNSPLHF
.	.	TRBV6-1	TRBJ1-1	TGTGCCAGCAGTGATACACAGGGCCCTCTTAAAGCTTTCTTT	CASSDTQGPLKAFF
TRBD2	.	TRBV2	TRBJ2-3	TGTGCCAGCAGTGAAGCGTGGGGACTAGCGGGAGGGGTCACAGATACGCAGTATTTT	CASSEAWGLAGGVTDTQYF
TRBD1	.	TRBV5-4	TRBJ2-5	TGTGCCAGCAGTTTGTTGGACAGGGAGTTCGTGGAGACCCAGTACTTC	CASSLLDREFVETQYF
.	.	TRBV12-3/TRBV12-4	TRBJ1-1	TGTGCCAGCAGTTTTGCGGGGAACACTGAAGCTTTCTTT	CASSFAGNTEAFF
TRBD2	.	TRBV7-6	TRBJ2-2	TGTGCCAGCAGAAAAACCGGGACTAGCGTCACCGGGGAGCTGTTTTTT	CASRKTGTSVTGELFF
.	.	TRBV25-1	TRBJ2-1	TGTGCCAGCAGTGAACCAGACAGGTACAATGAGCAGTTCTTC	CASSEPDRYNEQFF
.	.	TRBV9	TRBJ2-5	TGTGCCAGCAGCGCCTCCGGTGGAGGGTTAGATTTTTGGGAGACCCAGTACTTC	CASSASGGGLDFWETQYF
TRBD1	few	TRBV19	TRBJ1-2	TGTGCCAGTAGTCCGACAGGGGAATATGCTAACTATGGCTACACCTTC	CASSPTGEYANYGYTF
.	.	TRBV12-3/TRBV12-4	TRBJ1-2	TGTGCCAGCAGTCCCCAGGGGAGATTTGGCTACACCTTC	CASSPQGRFGYTF
TRBD1	few	TRBV4-3	TRBJ1-2	TGCGCCAGCAGCCAAGGGCTTTGGGACAGGGGTGGCTACACCTTC	CASSQGLWDRGGYTF
TRBD1	.	TRBV7-9	TRBJ1-1	TGTGCCAGCAGCCCCCGGACAGGGGGGTCCGTGAACACTGAAGCTTTCTTT	CASSPRTGGSVNTEAFF
TRBD1	.	TRBV28	TRBJ2-1	TGTGCCAGCAGTTTACTGGGGACAGGGGGATTATATGAGCAGTTCTTC	CASSLLGTGGLYEQFF
.	once	TRBV5-5	TRBJ2-5	TGTGCCAGCAGCTTTTTGGGGGCAAGGGAGACCCAGTACTTC	CASSFLGARETQYF
TRBD2	.	TRBV11-2	TRBJ2-3	TGTGCCAGCAGCACGATACTAGCGGGATTGACAGATACGCAGTATTTT	CASSTILAGLTDTQYF
.	.	TRBV6-2/TRBV6-3	TRBJ2-3	TGTGCCAGCAGTTACACCCTCTCTGGGCGCGGGGGCCCCACAGATACGCAGTATTTT	CASSYTLSGRGGPTDTQYF
TRBD2	.	TRBV6-1	TRBJ2-7	TGTGCCAGCAGTGACCAGACTAGCGGGGGTTACGAGCAGTACTTC	CASSDQTSGGYEQYF
TRBD2	.	TRBV4-2	TRBJ2-3	TGTGCCAGCAGCCAAGAGGGGGGAGGGTTAGATACGCAGTATTTT	CASSQEGGGLDTQYF
TRBD1	.	TRBV19	TRBJ2-2	TGTGCCAGTAGTATAGGGGACAGGTCGCCCGGGGAGCTGTTTTTT	CASSIGDRSPGELFF
.	.	TRBV19	TRBJ2-5	TGTGCCAGTAGCCTAGAAAGGGGGGGCGGGGAGACCCAGTACTTC	CASSLERGGGETQYF
TRBD2	.	TRBV7-3	TRBJ2-3	TGTGCCAGCAGCGTCACTAGCGGGGGCAACACAGATACGCAGTATTTT	CASSVTSGGNTDTQYF